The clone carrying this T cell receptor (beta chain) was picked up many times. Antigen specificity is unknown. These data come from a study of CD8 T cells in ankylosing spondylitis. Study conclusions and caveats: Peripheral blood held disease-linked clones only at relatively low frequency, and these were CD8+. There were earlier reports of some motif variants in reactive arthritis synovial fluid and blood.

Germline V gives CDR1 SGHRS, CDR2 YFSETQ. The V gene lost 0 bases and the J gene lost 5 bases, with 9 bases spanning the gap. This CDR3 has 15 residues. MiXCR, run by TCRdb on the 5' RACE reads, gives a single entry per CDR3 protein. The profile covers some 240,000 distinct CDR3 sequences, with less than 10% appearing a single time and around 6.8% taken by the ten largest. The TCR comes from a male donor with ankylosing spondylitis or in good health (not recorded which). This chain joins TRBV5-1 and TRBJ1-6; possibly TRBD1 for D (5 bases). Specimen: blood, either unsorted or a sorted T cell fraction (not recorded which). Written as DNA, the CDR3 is TGCGCCAGCAGCTTGGCGGGGGGTAATAATTCACCCCTCCACTTT. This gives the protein CASSLAGGNNSPLHF.